The present entry profiles one T cell receptor (beta chain) with its context. The antigen remains undetermined. The library was made from cDNA and included unique molecular identifiers. TCRdb re-called the PCR reads through MiXCR, storing one row per CDR3 protein. Altogether approximately 730,000 distinct CDR3 sequences are present, about 45% being singletons, with the ten largest covering roughly 4.9%. The data originate from a study of post-analysis software for immune sequencing data. For the study at large: Several disease courses (relapsing-remitting, secondary progressive and progressive-relapsing) of multiple sclerosis were included. Points from the study as a whole: Compared against controls, patients with multiple sclerosis displayed significantly lower normalized Chao1 diversity. Patients used about five TRBV segments, including TRBV5-6, TRBV5-1 and TRBV20-1, more often than controls.

The CDR3 extends over 14 amino acids. In germline, CDR1 is SEHNR, CDR2 FQNEAQ (reference sequence). The junction had 8 bases not matched to a gene; V was cut back by 8 bases and J by 3 bases. The chain links TRBV7-9 to TRBJ2-7; 9 positions match TRBD2. This sequence originates from a girl aged 10-17 years with multiple sclerosis. The source material was blood. The CDR3 spells CASEPSGDNYEQYF. The CDR3, as DNA: TGTGCCAGCGAACCTAGCGGGGACAACTACGAGCAGTACTTC.